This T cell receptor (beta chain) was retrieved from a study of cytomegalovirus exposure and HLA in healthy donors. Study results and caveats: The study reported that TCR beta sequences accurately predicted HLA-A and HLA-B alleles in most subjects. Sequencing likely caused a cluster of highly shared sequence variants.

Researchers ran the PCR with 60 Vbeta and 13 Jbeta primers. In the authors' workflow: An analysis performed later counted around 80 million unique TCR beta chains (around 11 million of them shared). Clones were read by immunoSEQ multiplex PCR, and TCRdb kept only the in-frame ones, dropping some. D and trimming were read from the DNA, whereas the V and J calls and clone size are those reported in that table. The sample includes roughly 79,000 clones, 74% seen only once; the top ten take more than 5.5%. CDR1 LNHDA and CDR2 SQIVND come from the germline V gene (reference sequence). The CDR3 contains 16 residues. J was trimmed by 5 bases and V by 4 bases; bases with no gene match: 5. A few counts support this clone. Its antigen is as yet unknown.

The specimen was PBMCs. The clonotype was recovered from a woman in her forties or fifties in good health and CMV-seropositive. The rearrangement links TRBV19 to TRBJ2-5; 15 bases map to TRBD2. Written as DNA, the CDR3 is TGTGCCAGTAGTAGGACTAGCGGGAGGGCCTGGGAGACCCAGTACTTC. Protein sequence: CASSRTSGRAWETQYF. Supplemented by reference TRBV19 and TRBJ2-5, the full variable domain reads DGGITQSPKYLFRKEGQNVTLSCEQNLNHDAMYWYRQDPGQGLRLIYYSQIVNDFQKGDIAEGYSVSREKKESFPLTVTSAQKNPTAFYLCASSRTSGRAWETQYFGPGTRLLVL.